A selection of T cell receptor beta chains follows, all from one sample in a study of cytomegalovirus exposure and HLA in healthy donors. Clones were sequenced by immunoSEQ multiplex PCR, and TCRdb holds only the in-frame ones, with some missing. Its clone listing holds 150,000 to 200,000 clones. Sequencing was done on a sample of PBMCs. The source of these receptors is a young man in good health and CMV-seronegative. Each CDR3 is given with its conserved first and last residue. D genes are given only for firm matches.

CDR3 protein	CDR3 DNA	V gene	J gene	D gene
CASSGTGDQPQHF	TGCGCCAGCAGTGGGACCGGGGATCAGCCCCAGCATTTT	TRBV10-1	TRBJ1-5	-
CASSHGTQAYNEQFF	TGTGCCAGCAGCCATGGGACACAAGCCTACAATGAGCAGTTCTTC	TRBV14	TRBJ2-1	-
CAWGTSGRNYSEQFF	TGTGCCTGGGGGACTAGCGGGAGAAACTACAGTGAGCAGTTCTTC	TRBV30	TRBJ2-1	TRBD2
CASSDSQGDLETQYF	TGCGCCAGCAGTGATTCACAGGGGGATTTGGAGACCCAGTACTTC	TRBV10-1	TRBJ2-5	TRBD1
CASRPYRDTEAFF	TGTGCCAGCAGACCCTACAGGGACACTGAAGCTTTCTTT	TRBV2	TRBJ1-1	-
CASSLGRGQAAKNIQYF	TGTGCCAGCAGCTTGGGGAGGGGGCAAGCAGCCAAAAACATTCAGTACTTC	TRBV5-5	TRBJ2-4	-
CASSVGPLAGTTSTDTQYF	TGTGCCAGCAGCGTAGGTCCTCTAGCGGGCACTACGAGCACAGATACGCAGTATTTT	TRBV9	TRBJ2-3	TRBD2
CASSSGQGRNEQFF	TGTGCCAGCAGTTCGGGACAGGGTCGCAATGAGCAGTTCTTC	TRBV28	TRBJ2-1	TRBD1
CASSLSEDSPEGYTF	TGTGCCAGCAGTTTATCGGAGGACAGCCCCGAAGGCTACACCTTC	TRBV27	TRBJ1-2	-
CASSSPAGPYEQYF	TGTGCCAGCAGCTCCCCTGCGGGGCCCTACGAGCAGTACTTC	TRBV11-3	TRBJ2-7	-
CASSLSRDTNYGYTF	TGTGCCAGCAGCTTATCCCGGGACACTAACTATGGCTACACCTTC	TRBV7-2	TRBJ1-2	-
CSVEGEGRYEQFF	TGCAGCGTTGAGGGGGAGGGCCGTTATGAGCAGTTCTTC	TRBV29-1	TRBJ2-1	TRBD2
CASSPDSVLFF	TGTGCCAGCAGTCCAGACAGTGTACTGTTTTTT	TRBV7-9	TRBJ1-4	-
CARKGQGGPYGYTF	TGTGCCAGAAAGGGACAGGGGGGTCCCTATGGCTACACCTTC	TRBV27	TRBJ1-2	TRBD1
CASSLARTETTPSYNEQFF	TGTGCCAGCAGCTTAGCGAGGACCGAGACTACCCCTTCCTACAATGAGCAGTTCTTC	TRBV7-9	TRBJ2-1	-
CASSIGSGANVLTF	TGTGCCAGTAGTATCGGCTCTGGGGCCAACGTCCTGACTTTC	TRBV19	TRBJ2-6	-
CASSRGLAGEHAQYF	TGTGCCAGCAGCCGCGGACTAGCGGGAGAACATGCGCAGTACTTC	TRBV7-7	TRBJ2-7	TRBD2
CASSYRPRREQYF	TGTGCCAGCAGTTACAGACCGCGGCGCGAGCAGTACTTC	TRBV6-6	TRBJ2-7	-
CASSLRGGNVGELFF	TGTGCCAGCAGCTTGAGAGGGGGTAACGTGGGGGAGCTGTTTTTT	TRBV5-8	TRBJ2-2	-
CASSQDRGLTNYGYTF	TGTGCCAGCAGCCAAGATAGAGGTTTGACTAACTATGGCTACACCTTC	TRBV4-2	TRBJ1-2	-
CAWGGLGGYTF	TGTGCCTGGGGCGGGCTAGGCGGCTACACCTTC	TRBV30	TRBJ1-2	-
CASQGISGNTIYF	TGTGCCAGTCAGGGGATCTCTGGAAACACCATATATTTT	TRBV2	TRBJ1-3	-
CASSVAGAEYNEQFF	TGTGCCAGCAGCGTAGCGGGAGCGGAGTACAATGAGCAGTTCTTC	TRBV9	TRBJ2-1	-
CASSNTSDGYEQYF	TGTGCCAGCAGCAATACTAGCGACGGCTACGAGCAGTACTTC	TRBV28	TRBJ2-7	TRBD2
CASSIMTASYEQYF	TGTGCCAGTAGTATTATGACAGCCTCCTACGAGCAGTACTTC	TRBV19	TRBJ2-7	-
CASSPRQANTYEQYF	TGTGCCAGCTCACCTCGACAGGCTAATACCTACGAGCAGTACTTC	TRBV18	TRBJ2-7	-
CASSEPTGEQPQHF	TGTGCCAGCAGTGAACCGACAGGGGAACAGCCCCAGCATTTT	TRBV6-4	TRBJ1-5	TRBD1
CASSFFTSGRGEGNEQFF	TGTGCCAGCAGTTTCTTCACTAGCGGGAGAGGAGAGGGCAATGAGCAGTTCTTC	TRBV27	TRBJ2-1	TRBD2
CASSPGGPEQYF	TGTGCCAGCAGCCCGGGAGGGCCCGAGCAGTACTTC	TRBV7-3	TRBJ2-7	TRBD2
CASSFSPGSYNEQFF	TGTGCCAGCAGCTTTTCACCAGGCTCCTACAATGAGCAGTTCTTC	TRBV5-6	TRBJ2-1	-
CASSLRRLDTQYF	TGTGCCAGCAGTTTACGGCGGTTAGATACGCAGTATTTT	TRBV27	TRBJ2-3	-
CASSVGYDFPSYEQYF	TGTGCCAGCAGTGTAGGATACGACTTCCCCTCCTACGAGCAGTACTTC	TRBV25-1	TRBJ2-7	-
CASSQGTGVQTQYF	TGTGCCAGCAGCCAAGGGACAGGGGTGCAGACCCAGTACTTC	TRBV9	TRBJ2-5	TRBD1
CAWSGGQGATEAFF	TGTGCCTGGAGTGGAGGGCAGGGGGCTACTGAAGCTTTCTTT	TRBV30	TRBJ1-1	TRBD1
CASSLLPRDRVF	TGTGCCAGCAGCTTATTGCCTAGGGACAGGGTCTTC	TRBV11-2	TRBJ2-1	TRBD1
CASSLGLLAGYSYNEQFF	TGTGCCAGCAGCTTAGGCTTGCTAGCGGGTTACTCCTACAATGAGCAGTTCTTC	TRBV13	TRBJ2-1	TRBD2
CASSLGQGESDGYTF	TGCGCCAGCAGCTTGGGACAGGGGGAGTCGGATGGCTACACCTTC	TRBV5-1	TRBJ1-2	TRBD1
CASSEAGREPDTQYF	TGCGCCAGCAGTGAGGCCGGGCGGGAGCCAGATACGCAGTATTTT	TRBV10-1	TRBJ2-3	TRBD2
CASSPLGTEGASGTDTQYF	TGTGCCAGCTCACCACTCGGGACGGAAGGTGCTAGCGGAACAGATACGCAGTATTTT	TRBV18	TRBJ2-3	TRBD2
CASSLGGQGRTDTQYF	TGTGCCAGCAGCTTGGGGGGACAGGGACGCACAGATACGCAGTATTTT	TRBV5-4	TRBJ2-3	TRBD1
CASSEGTPGQPQHF	TGTGCCAGCAGCGAGGGGACACCCGGGCAGCCCCAGCATTTT	TRBV28	TRBJ1-5	-
CASIPQGDPYRGYTF	TGTGCCAGCATTCCCCAGGGGGACCCCTATCGTGGCTACACCTTC	TRBV7-2	TRBJ1-2	TRBD1
CASSYSGSGGDEQFF	TGTGCCAGCAGCTATAGCGGGAGTGGTGGCGATGAGCAGTTCTTC	TRBV7-2	TRBJ2-1	TRBD2
CASSYVTSADTQYF	TGTGCCAGCAGCTATGTTACTAGCGCAGATACGCAGTATTTT	TRBV28	TRBJ2-3	TRBD2
CASSPGQNLWNQPQHF	TGTGCCAGCAGTCCGGGACAGAATCTTTGGAATCAGCCCCAGCATTTT	TRBV27	TRBJ1-5	TRBD1